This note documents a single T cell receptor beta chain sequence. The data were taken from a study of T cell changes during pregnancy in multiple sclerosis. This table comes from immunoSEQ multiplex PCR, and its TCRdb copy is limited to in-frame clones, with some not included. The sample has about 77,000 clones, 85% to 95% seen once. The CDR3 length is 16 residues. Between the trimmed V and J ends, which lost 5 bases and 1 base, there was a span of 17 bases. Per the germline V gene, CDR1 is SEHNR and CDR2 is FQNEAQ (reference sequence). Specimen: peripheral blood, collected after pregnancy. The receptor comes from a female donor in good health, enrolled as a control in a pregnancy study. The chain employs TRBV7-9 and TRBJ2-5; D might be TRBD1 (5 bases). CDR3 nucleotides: TGTGCCAGCAGCCCCTTAGGGGTCCAAACCCAAGAGACCCAGTACTTC. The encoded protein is CASSPLGVQTQETQYF.